The following is a T cell receptor (beta chain) sequence with its context. The sample comes from a study of blood T cell repertoires in COVID-19. The wider study: Samples taken during acute and convalescent COVID-19 were collected in the United States, Italy and Spain. T cells, B-cell-depleted T cells, or PBMCs provided the cDNA or gDNA that served as material.

CDR3 length equals 15 residues. V lost 7 bases and J 3 bases, leaving 17 bases between the germline ends. Germline V gene sequence: CDR1 MNHNY, CDR2 SVGAGI (reference sequence). Libraries were prepared by immunoSEQ multiplex PCR; TCRdb keeps only in-frame clonotypes and omits some of them. The profile shows approximately 450,000 clones, around nine tenths of them singletons. The TCR originated in a woman in her twenties or thirties with acute or convalescent COVID-19. The gene calls are TRBV6-6 and TRBJ2-3; tentative D call: TRBD1 (6 bases). The source material was peripheral blood. DNA of the CDR3: TGTGCCAGCATACGGGATTCAGGGGAAACAGATACGCAGTATTTT. Its protein product is CASIRDSGETDTQYF.